This entry lists 30 T cell receptor beta chains sequenced from one sample in a study of T cell responses to AZD1222 COVID-19 vaccine. Profiling relied on immunoSEQ multiplex PCR, and the TCRdb table lists in-frame clones only, not all of them. The sample lists some 120,000 clones; 88% were seen once. The sequencing here drew on peripheral blood, taken on day 0 of AZD1222 vaccination. The receptors originated from an adult in good health.

The rearrangement joins TRBV21-1 to TRBJ1-6. TRBV21-1 is noted as a pseudogene. The CDR3 consists of 11 residues. The CDR3 DNA follows: TGTGCCAGCAAGGCAGCCTCACCCCTCCACTTT. It specifies CASKAASPLHF.

This clone appeared a single time. The chain employs TRBV7-9 and TRBJ1-1; D may be TRBD1 (6 bases). This CDR3 has 18 amino acids. Per the germline V gene, CDR1 is SEHNR and CDR2 is FQNEAQ (reference sequence). With 7 bases removed from V and 1 base from J, the gap between germline ends came to 25 bases. In DNA, the CDR3 is TGTGCCAGCACCTCGGGGGGGGCTGTTCGGGGAGAGAACACTGAAGCTTTCTTT. Its protein product is CASTSGGAVRGENTEAFF.

This clone was seen a single time. The chain has TRBV4-1 and TRBJ2-2; tentatively, D is TRBD1 or TRBD2 (6 bases each). CDR3 length: 15 amino acids. V shed 0 bases and J shed 3 bases, with 8 bases lying between them. In germline, CDR1 is MGHRA, CDR2 YSYEKL. The DNA of the CDR3 is TGCGCCAGCAGCCAAGAAAGGGGGGACACCGGGGAGCTGTTTTTT. Residues: CASSQERGDTGELFF.

The chain couples TRBV19 to TRBJ2-3, with 8 bases matching TRBD1. Germline V gives CDR1 LNHDA, CDR2 SQIVND (reference sequence). The J segment lost 1 base and the V segment lost 7 bases, leaving 7 bases of the junction unmatched. This CDR3 is 15 amino acids long. CDR3: CASNPQGARTDTQYF. The CDR3 nucleotides read TGTGCCAGTAACCCTCAGGGGGCCCGCACAGATACGCAGTATTTT.

The CDR3 nucleotides are TGTGCCAGCAGCCGGGACAGGGGACGGACAGATACGCAGTATTTT. Its translation: CASSRDRGRTDTQYF. The chain couples TRBV5-6 to TRBJ2-3; 10 bases are a match to TRBD1. Unmatched junction bases numbered 5, after V lost 4 bases and J lost 3 bases. This CDR3 comprises 15 residues. Germline V gene data show CDR1 as SGHDT and CDR2 as YYEEEE.

V usage is TRBV27 and J usage is TRBJ1-4; 7 bases are shared with TRBD1. J lost 6 bases, V lost 4 bases, and 8 bases had no gene match. This CDR3 comprises 15 residues. The germline gives CDR1 MNHEY, CDR2 SMNVEV (reference sequence). In DNA form, the CDR3 reads TGTGCCAGCAGTTCCTTCCGGGACAGCGATGAAAAACTGTTTTTT. Translation: CASSSFRDSDEKLFF. Full variable domain (missing parts from reference TRBV27 and TRBJ1-4): EAQVTQNPRYLITVTGKKLTVTCSQNMNHEYMSWYRQDPGLGLRQIYYSMNVEVTDKGDVPEGYKVSRKEKRNFPLILESPSPNQTSLYFCASSSFRDSDEKLFFGSGTQLSVL.

The rearrangement joins TRBV9 to TRBJ2-3; D unresolved. The V and J ends lost 0 bases and 5 bases respectively, with 7 bases between them. The CDR3 is 13 residues long. Germline CDR1 and CDR2: SGDLS and YYNGEE. CDR3 loop: CASSVGPGDTQYF. The CDR3 bases are TGTGCCAGCAGCGTAGGGCCCGGAGATACGCAGTATTTT. The full variable domain, with the rest looked up from reference TRBV9 and TRBJ2-3, is DSGVTQTPKHLITATGQRVTLRCSPRSGDLSVYWYQQSLDQGLQFLIQYYNGEERAKGNILERFSAQQFPDLHSELNLSSLELGDSALYFCASSVGPGDTQYFGPGTRLTVL.

The gene calls are TRBV7-8 and TRBJ2-1; D not certain. Per germline, CDR1 SGHVS and CDR2 FQNEAQ. This CDR3 has 11 amino acids. V dropped 5 bases and J dropped 12 bases, with 11 bases sitting between them. The DNA for the CDR3 is TGTGCCAGCAGCCCTTCATGGGGGCAGTTCTTC. Translated, it gives CASSPSWGQFF.

The V gene is TRBV7-2, the J gene TRBJ2-2, with D possibly being TRBD1 (6 bases). The V end was cut by 6 bases, the J end by 4 bases, with 15 bases between. The germline gives CDR1 SGHTA, CDR2 FQGNSA. The length of the CDR3 is 15 residues. Here the CDR3 reads CASRPGQWRTGELFF. CDR3 in DNA: TGTGCCAGCAGGCCCGGACAGTGGCGCACCGGGGAGCTGTTTTTT.

The chain combines TRBV4-3 with TRBJ2-5; 10 bases agree with TRBD1. The trim removed 0 bases at V and 3 bases at J, leaving 1 base unmatched. Germline V gene sequence: CDR1 LGHNA, CDR2 YSLEER. The CDR3 extends over 15 amino acids. In nucleotides, the CDR3 is TGCGCCAGCAGCCAAGAAGGACAGGGGGAAGAGACCCAGTACTTC. It translates to CASSQEGQGEETQYF.

This chain uses TRBV7-9 with TRBJ2-7; 11 nucleotides align to TRBD1. V lost 5 bases and J lost 2; bases outside the gene matches: 2. The germline gives CDR1 SEHNR, CDR2 FQNEAQ (reference sequence). This CDR3 is 14 amino acids long. CDR3 coding DNA: TGTGCCAGCAGCCAGGGACAGGGGGCCTACGAGCAGTACTTC. Protein product: CASSQGQGAYEQYF.

The chain couples TRBV5-6 to TRBJ2-5; 7 bases align to TRBD1. The CDR3 length is 15 residues. V was clipped by 1 base and J by 5 bases; unmatched bases: 8. CDR1 is SGHDT, CDR2 YYEEEE, per germline. CDR3 nucleotides: TGTGCCAGCAGCTTGTTGCAAGGGGGCGCCGAGACCCAGTACTTC. Its protein is CASSLLQGGAETQYF.

This chain joins TRBV7-6 and TRBJ1-2; TRBD1 matches 10 bases. CDR3 size: 15 residues. With V trimmed by 4 bases and J by 0 bases, 2 bases remained unmatched. The V gene's germline CDR1 is SGHVS and CDR2 FNYEAQ. The CDR3 here is CASSWGQGTNYGYTF. For the CDR3, the DNA is TGTGCCAGCAGCTGGGGACAGGGGACTAACTATGGCTACACCTTC.

The chain joins TRBV9 to TRBJ2-2; D call uncertain. Between the trimmed V and J ends, which lost 6 bases and 2 bases, there was a span of 17 bases. Germline V lookup: CDR1 SGDLS, CDR2 YYNGEE. This CDR3 is built from 16 residues. The CDR3 DNA is TGTGCCAGCAACCCAAAGGGCGTATTCAACACCGGGGAGCTGTTTTTT. Encoded protein: CASNPKGVFNTGELFF.

The count of this clone is one. The chain has TRBV7-2 and TRBJ2-1; maybe TRBD2 (6 bases). Trimming pared 5 bases from V and 7 bases from J, leaving 15 bases between. Per germline, CDR1 SGHTA and CDR2 FQGNSA. This CDR3 is 14 amino acids long. The CDR3 DNA sequence: TGTGCCAGCAGCGGGGGGACCCTGGGAAATGAGCAGTTCTTC. Translating gives CASSGGTLGNEQFF.

The chain couples TRBV5-6 to TRBJ2-5; the D gene is possibly TRBD2 (6 bases). Germline V gene sequence: CDR1 SGHDT, CDR2 YYEEEE. The ends were cut back, 7 bases at V and 3 bases at J, with 28 bases in the middle. This CDR3 contains 18 residues. The CDR3 protein is CASVILSGGSIGKETQYF. Written as DNA, the CDR3 is TGTGCCAGCGTAATCCTTAGCGGAGGGTCGATCGGTAAAGAGACCCAGTACTTC.

The gene calls are TRBV9 and TRBJ1-3, with no clear D. CDR1 SGDLS and CDR2 YYNGEE come from the germline V gene. The CDR3 is made up of 14 amino acids. V was clipped by 6 bases and J by 3 bases, with 13 bases between them. CDR3 coding DNA: TGTGCCAGCACCACCTTGTCAAGTGGAAACACCATATATTTT. This codes for CASTTLSSGNTIYF. Together with reference TRBV9 and TRBJ1-3, the CDR3 gives the full variable domain: DSGVTQTPKHLITATGQRVTLRCSPRSGDLSVYWYQQSLDQGLQFLIQYYNGEERAKGNILERFSAQQFPDLHSELNLSSLELGDSALYFCASTTLSSGNTIYFGEGSWLTVV.

This clone was found once. This rearrangement joins TRBV6-4 to TRBJ1-2; D gene uncertain. The CDR3 runs to 10 residues. Germline V gene data show CDR1 as MRHNA and CDR2 as SNTAGT. V was clipped by 4 bases and J by 8 bases, with 5 bases between them. The CDR3 nucleotides read TGTGCCAGCAGTGTAGGCGGCTACACCTTC. Protein: CASSVGGYTF.

The chain links TRBV9 to TRBJ1-1; 7 positions match TRBD1. Germline V gene sequence: CDR1 SGDLS, CDR2 YYNGEE. The CDR3 spans 17 residues. After removal of 3 bases from V and 2 bases from J, the junction contained 13 bases not matched to a gene. The chain's CDR3 is CASSARQGRGTNTEAFF. DNA for the CDR3: TGTGCCAGCAGCGCACGACAGGGAAGGGGAACTAACACTGAAGCTTTCTTT.

This clone has a count of ten or more. The chain combines TRBV28 with TRBJ1-1, with a weak D call TRBD1 (6 bases). CDR1 and CDR2 (germline): MDHEN, SYDVKM. The CDR3 covers 17 residues. V shed 4 bases and J shed 4 bases, with 22 bases lying between them. The CDR3 reads CASSSGFGGSVSTEAFF. CDR3 nucleotide sequence: TGTGCCAGCAGTTCGGGGTTTGGGGGCTCGGTAAGCACTGAAGCTTTCTTT.

The chain recombines TRBV5-1 with TRBJ2-7; D may be TRBD1 (6 bases). The V and J ends lost 6 bases and 2 bases respectively, with 18 bases between them. The CDR3 spans 15 residues. Germline assignment: CDR1 SGHRS and CDR2 YFSETQ. The CDR3 reads CASNPDRYNPYEQYF. The CDR3 DNA is TGCGCCAGCAACCCTGACAGGTATAACCCCTACGAGCAGTACTTC.

The genes are TRBV12-5 and TRBJ1-4; D is ambiguous. CDR3 length: 14 amino acids. Trimming removed 8 bases from V and 7 bases from J, with 17 bases in between. Per germline, CDR1 LGHNT and CDR2 FRNRAP. The CDR3 here is CASKSPQDGEKLFF. Written as DNA, the CDR3 is TGTGCTAGTAAAAGCCCTCAGGATGGTGAAAAACTGTTTTTT.

The chain employs TRBV7-2 and TRBJ2-7; D gene unclear. CDR1 is SGHTA and CDR2 is FQGNSA in the germline V gene. Trimming took off 1 base at V and 3 bases at J, with 1 base between the two ends. CDR3 length: 11 amino acids. CDR3 in DNA: TGTGCCAGCAGCTTAGTCTACGAGCAGTACTTC. This sequence encodes CASSLVYEQYF.

This clone was seen once. This sequence joins TRBV6-5 and TRBJ2-5, with a tentative D call TRBD2 (5 bases). The germline V gene encodes CDR1 MNHEY and CDR2 SVGAGI. Trimming stripped 4 bases from V and 7 bases from J, with 16 bases between. There are 14 residues in the CDR3. In nucleotides, the CDR3 is TGTGCCAGCAGTTCCGGACTGGGAACGACGACCCAGTACTTC. It codes for CASSSGLGTTTQYF.

The chain combines TRBV27 with TRBJ1-2; tentatively, D is TRBD1 (6 bases). V lost 8 bases and J 5 bases, leaving 24 bases between the germline ends. Germline V gene sequence: CDR1 MNHEY, CDR2 SMNVEV (reference sequence). The CDR3 is made up of 16 amino acids. Written as DNA, the CDR3 is TGTGCCAGCCGTACTGGGACACACAAGAATGGGTATGGCTACACCTTC. Amino acid sequence: CASRTGTHKNGYGYTF.

V usage is TRBV20-1 and J usage is TRBJ1-3; D remains unclear. The CDR3 runs 11 residues. V lost 3 bases, J lost 8 bases, and 8 bases lay in between. Germline V gene data show CDR1 as DFQATT and CDR2 as SNEGSKA (reference sequence). The CDR3 DNA sequence: TGCAGTGCTAGCCGAAGGGACACCATATATTTT. It is translated as CSASRRDTIYF.

The chain couples TRBV27 to TRBJ1-2; D ambiguous. V was clipped by 5 bases and J by 4 bases, with 14 bases between them. The germline V gene has CDR1 MNHEY and CDR2 SMNVEV (reference sequence). The CDR3 loop spans 14 amino acids. The CDR3 protein is CASSGQYGPYGYTF. The CDR3 nucleotides are TGTGCCAGCAGTGGTCAATATGGCCCCTATGGCTACACCTTC.

The chain has TRBV25-1 and TRBJ1-2; D may be TRBD1 (5 bases). Germline-derived CDR1 and CDR2 are MGHDK and SYGVNS. The germline V and J ends were trimmed by 7 bases and 1 base, with 13 bases remaining between them. The CDR3 is 14 residues long. CDR3 loop: CASNPGGFNYGYTF. The DNA for the CDR3 is TGTGCCAGCAACCCCGGGGGGTTTAACTATGGCTACACCTTC.

This sequence joins TRBV6-1 and TRBJ2-1, with 8 bases fitting TRBD1. Germline V gives CDR1 MNHNS, CDR2 SASEGT. This CDR3 is 16 amino acids long. Trimming removed 3 bases from V and 2 bases from J; junction bases left unmatched: 6. The CDR3 here is CASSDRQGFPYNEQFF. The CDR3 region has the DNA TGTGCCAGCAGTGACCGACAGGGGTTCCCCTACAATGAGCAGTTCTTC.

The V and J genes are TRBV12-3 or TRBV12-4 and TRBJ1-1; D might be TRBD1 (5 bases). The CDR3 contains 11 residues. V lost 2 bases to trimming and J lost 8 bases, with 6 bases between them. CDR3 in DNA: TGTGCCAGCAGTTTACGGGGCGAAGCTTTCTTT. It codes for CASSLRGEAFF.